The 9 T cell receptor beta chains given below trace back to one sample, sequenced in a study (dated by TCRdb to 2014 to 2015). The library was built by means of 5' RACE. The reads were generated on an Illumina MiSeq. Through fastp at Q25 and MiXCR, TCRdb rebuilt clones from the public reads, retaining in-frame beta chains. Entries are consolidated by CDR3 protein sequence, retaining the most common genes and DNA. The sample records several thousand distinct CDR3 sequences, less than 65% of which are singletons. The ten largest clones add up to 6.2% of the sample. The sequenced sample consisted of tumor-infiltrating memory CD4+ T cells sorted from the breast tumor. According to the study, the label for this sample's cell subset or site signals: memory CD4+ T cells, CD4+CD45RO+CD25-. The receptor source for this set is a female donor with breast cancer.

The rearrangement joins TRBV29-1 to TRBJ2-5; TRBD1 aligns across 10 bases. Per the germline V gene, CDR1 is SQVTM and CDR2 is ANQGSEA. V was pared by 7 bases and J by 5 bases, with 4 bases of the junction left unmatched. This CDR3 contains 12 residues. The CDR3 nucleotides are TGCAGCGCTACGGACAGGGGGGAGACCCAGTACTTC. Its protein product is CSATDRGETQYF.

The chain links TRBV20-1 to TRBJ1-1; possible D gene TRBD1, 5 bases. The CDR3 runs 12 residues. Trimming took 3 bases from V and 8 from J, leaving 13 bases between them. Germline CDR1 is DFQATT and CDR2 is SNEGSKA (reference sequence). CDR3 DNA: TGCAGTGCTAGTTCTGGGGCCGGCGAAGCTTTCTTT. Protein sequence: CSASSGAGEAFF.

The chain couples TRBV4-1 to TRBJ2-7, with 9 bases aligning to TRBD2. The CDR3 consists of 14 residues. Germline trimming cut 10 bases from V and 3 bases from J; bases unmatched to any gene: 10. Per germline, CDR1 MGHRA and CDR2 YSYEKL. The CDR3: CATARGREGYEQYF. As DNA, the CDR3 is TGCGCCACCGCGAGAGGGCGGGAGGGCTACGAGCAGTACTTC.

The CDR3 here is CASISAGYTDTQYF. In DNA form, the CDR3 reads TGTGCCAGCATTTCAGCGGGGTACACAGATACGCAGTATTTT. The chain joins TRBV6-2 or TRBV6-3 to TRBJ2-3, with TRBD2 identical over 7 bases. CDR3 length: 14 residues. Germline assignment: CDR1 MNHEY and CDR2 SVGEGT. V lost 7 bases to trimming and J lost 2 bases; unmatched junction nucleotides: 6.

In the case of this clonotype: This CDR3 is missing its conserved last phenylalanine or tryptophan, likely due to a read error. The gene calls are TRBV5-1 and TRBJ2-3; D remains unclear. V dropped 0 bases and J dropped 6 bases, with 11 bases sitting between them. CDR3 length: 14 residues. CDR1 SGHRS and CDR2 YFSETQ come from the germline V gene. CDR3 coding DNA: TGCGCCAGCAGCTTGGATTTAGGTTCGGATACGCAGTATCTT. It is translated as CASSLDLGSDTQYL.

The chain is built from TRBV9 and TRBJ2-1, with D hard to call. CDR3 length: 12 residues. From germline, CDR1 is SGDLS and CDR2 YYNGEE. With 3 bases removed from V and 8 bases from J, the gap between germline ends came to 9 bases. CDR3 loop: CASSANSDEQFF. CDR3 coding DNA: TGTGCCAGCAGCGCCAATTCCGATGAGCAGTTCTTC.

The chain links TRBV5-1 to TRBJ2-5; possible D gene TRBD2, 7 bases. Trimming left V 0 bases short and J 4 bases short, with 16 bases between. The CDR3 extends over 16 amino acids. CDR1 SGHRS and CDR2 YFSETQ come from the germline V gene. CDR3 loop: CASSLGAGRGAETQYF. The CDR3 DNA reads TGCGCCAGCAGCTTGGGAGCCGGACGGGGGGCAGAGACCCAGTACTTC.

The genes are TRBV20-1 and TRBJ1-1, with TRBD1 matching 7 bases. Germline CDR1 DFQATT, CDR2 SNEGSKA (reference sequence). Losses at the gene ends were 0 bases for V and 4 bases for J; bases not matched to a gene: 5. This CDR3 comprises 14 residues. The CDR3 coding sequence is TGCAGTGCTAGAGATCTACAGGGGCGCACTGAAGCTTTCTTT. Its protein product is CSARDLQGRTEAFF.

The chain has TRBV7-6 and TRBJ2-1; TRBD1 matches at 8 bases. The germline CDR1 and CDR2 sequences are SGHVS and FNYEAQ. The ends lost 0 bases at V and 4 bases at J; junction bases unmatched: 2. The CDR3 is made up of 15 amino acids. CDR3 region: CASSLANRGYNEQFF. CDR3 nucleotides: TGTGCCAGCAGCTTAGCTAACAGGGGGTACAATGAGCAGTTCTTC.